This TCR beta chain derives from a study of blood T cell repertoires in COVID-19. Overall study context: Samples taken during acute and convalescent COVID-19 were collected in the United States, Italy and Spain. Sample material is recorded as cDNA or gDNA derived from T cells, B-cell-depleted T cells, or PBMCs.

In the original processing: Amplification from reference gene primers served as the basis for estimated nucleated cell counts. Some clones are missing from TCRdb's copy, which holds only in-frame ones; the method was immunoSEQ multiplex PCR. Clonal size and the V and J genes are those of that table, whereas D and trimming came from the DNA. Altogether about 200,000 clones are present, roughly 85% being singletons, with the ten largest covering about 10%. CDR3 length: 17 residues. Trimming left V 1 base short and J 7 bases short, with 20 bases between. CDR1 is MGHRA and CDR2 is YSYEKL in the germline V gene.

Sample: peripheral blood. This sequence joins TRBV4-1 and TRBJ2-1; D may be TRBD2 (6 bases). This clonotype was obtained from a human donor with active or convalescent COVID-19. The donor label of this sample is uncertain. DNA for the CDR3: TGCGCCAGCAGCCAAGCCGGACTACCAAAATTAGGGAATGAGCAGTTCTTC. It yields the protein CASSQAGLPKLGNEQFF.